This TCR beta chain was obtained from a study of OX40 agonist ivuxolimab in advanced cancers. On the study more broadly: Anti-PD-1, anti-PD-L1 or anti-CTLA-4 therapy given earlier was allowed, and about 38% had some. Whole-study results and caveats: The study did not work out the antigen specificity of the expanded peripheral T cells. Normalized expansion of T-cell clones was also low for some nonresponders. At 0.1 to 3.0 mg/kg, clonal expansion of CD4+ and CD8+ blood T cells had occurred by week 6.

Produced via immunoSEQ multiplex PCR; TCRdb's table is partial and in-frame only. Of about 73,000 clones detected, more than 85% appear once; the ten largest clones hold roughly 7.3%. On this clone: Its antigen is as yet unknown.

This sequence originates from an adult with an advanced solid tumor such as melanoma, head and neck, liver or kidney cancer. The sequencing here drew on CD4+ or CD8+ T cells sorted from blood, taken in a trial of the OX40 agonist ivuxolimab.

The CDR3 nucleotides are TGTGCCAGCAGCTCGGACAGGTTGGAGACCCAGTACTTC. Residues: CASSSDRLETQYF. This chain uses TRBV7-3 with TRBJ2-5; 7 nucleotides line up with TRBD1. The CDR3 length is 13 residues. The germline gives CDR1 SGHTA, CDR2 FQGTGA. The V gene end was trimmed by 4 bases and the J gene end by 5 bases; junction bases not matched to a gene: 4. Full variable domain (remainder filled in from reference TRBV7-3 and TRBJ2-5): GAGVSQTPSNKVTEKGKYVELRCDPISGHTALYWYRQSLGQGPEFLIYFQGTGAADDSGLPNDRFFAVRPEGSVSTLKIQRTERGDSAVYLCASSSDRLETQYFGPGTRLLVL.